This entry lists 17 T cell receptor beta chains sequenced from one sample in a study of shared clonotypes between healthy human individuals. The protocol was immunoSEQ multiplex PCR, while the TCRdb copy is restricted to in-frame clones and leaves out a portion. The sample has 1,500,000 or so clones, 98% seen once. Sequenced: naive CD4+ T cells sorted from blood. The subset here: CD45RA+ positively selected. The receptors come from a man younger than 40 in good health.

On this clone itself: Other DNA sequences in the sample encode the same CDR3. The chain carries TRBV7-9 and TRBJ2-3; 11 bases are shared with TRBD2. Germline V gives CDR1 SEHNR, CDR2 FQNEAQ (reference sequence). This CDR3 contains 17 residues. The ends lost 5 bases at V and 6 bases at J; junction bases unmatched: 13. CDR3 DNA sequence: TGTGCCAGCAGCCTCGAACTACTAGCGGGAGACGTGGATACGCAGTATTTT. It translates to CASSLELLAGDVDTQYF.

J is TRBJ2-7 and V is TRBV27, with D perhaps matching TRBD2 (6 bases). CDR1 MNHEY and CDR2 SMNVEV come from the germline V gene (reference sequence). The CDR3 runs to 12 residues. The V end was cut by 6 bases, the J end by 7 bases, with 13 bases between. CDR3 coding DNA: TGTGCCAGCAGCCCCATCGGGGGAGAGCAGTACTTC. The encoded protein is CASSPIGGEQYF.

The CDR3 reads CASSLRGGAGNTEAFF. CDR3 sequence (DNA): TGTGCCAGCAGTTTACGAGGGGGCGCAGGGAACACTGAAGCTTTCTTT. This rearrangement joins TRBV28 to TRBJ1-1; TRBD1 matches 7 bases. Germline V gene lookup returns CDR1 MDHEN and CDR2 SYDVKM. CDR3 size: 16 residues. Trimming took 2 bases from V and 1 from J; bases not matched to a gene: 7.

In the case of this clone: One junction end does not reproduce the germline sequence, and a read error may be involved. The gene calls are TRBV5-5 and TRBJ2-1; TRBD1 agrees at 11 bases. Germline V CDR1 and CDR2: SGHKS, YYEKEE (reference sequence). The CDR3 is 13 residues long. The CDR3 bases are TGTGCCAGCAGCTCTCCGGACAGGGGGCGCATGATCTTC. Amino acid sequence: CASSSPDRGRMIF.

The chain joins TRBV19 to TRBJ2-1, with TRBD1 matching over 7 bases. The germline V gene encodes CDR1 LNHDA and CDR2 SQIVND (reference sequence). The CDR3 consists of 15 residues. V lost 5 bases and J lost 0; bases outside the gene matches: 4. The CDR3 sequence is CASSLQGSSYNEQFF. The DNA of the CDR3 is TGTGCCAGTAGTTTACAGGGGAGCTCCTACAATGAGCAGTTCTTC.

V gene TRBV29-1 combines with J gene TRBJ1-1; D ambiguous. The CDR3 consists of 13 residues. Deletions cut 4 bases from V and 0 bases from J, with 9 bases between. Germline CDR1 SQVTM, CDR2 ANQGSEA. The CDR3 here is CSVAGIMNTEAFF. CDR3 bases: TGCAGCGTTGCAGGAATTATGAACACTGAAGCTTTCTTT.

This clone has only one observation. J is TRBJ2-3 and V is TRBV9; 9 bases line up with TRBD1. Germline V gene data show CDR1 as SGDLS and CDR2 as YYNGEE. V lost 4 bases to trimming and J lost 2 bases; unmatched junction nucleotides: 11. The CDR3 runs 17 residues. CDR3 DNA sequence: TGTGCCAGCAGCCTCCGAGGGGACAGGGTCTCCACAGATACGCAGTATTTT. Its translation: CASSLRGDRVSTDTQYF.

V is TRBV28 and J is TRBJ1-2, with TRBD1 matching 8 bases. Trimming cost V 1 base and J 7 bases; bases outside gene matches: 5. The CDR3 length is 14 residues. Germline V gives CDR1 MDHEN, CDR2 SYDVKM. CDR3 in amino acids: CASSLSDRGSGYTF. CDR3 DNA: TGTGCCAGCAGTTTATCCGACAGGGGAAGTGGCTACACCTTC.

About this clone itself: Other DNA sequences in this specimen translate into the identical CDR3. The chain links TRBV18 to TRBJ2-6, with D unclear. The V gene lost 2 bases and the J gene lost 4 bases, with 6 bases spanning the gap. Looked up from germline, CDR1 is KGHSH and CDR2 is LQKENI. The CDR3 runs to 14 residues. The DNA for the CDR3 is TGTGCCAGCTCACCAGGGTACGGGGCCAACGTCCTGACTTTC. Its protein product is CASSPGYGANVLTF.

J is TRBJ2-7 and V is TRBV19; a possible D gene is TRBD2 (6 bases). V lost 2 bases and J 6 bases, leaving 11 bases between the germline ends. The V gene's germline CDR1 is LNHDA and CDR2 SQIVND (reference sequence). This CDR3 has 13 amino acids. The CDR3 DNA is TGTGCCAGTAGTATAACCCAGGGAGGCGAGCAGTACTTC. It encodes CASSITQGGEQYF.

The chain joins TRBV5-4 to TRBJ2-3; 10 bases map to TRBD2. V gave up 7 bases and J gave up 2 bases; unmatched junction bases: 4. The CDR3 is 14 amino acids. Per the germline V gene, CDR1 is SGHNT and CDR2 is YYREEE (reference sequence). The chain's CDR3 is CASRGLADTDTQYF. The CDR3 DNA reads TGTGCCAGCCGTGGACTAGCGGACACAGATACGCAGTATTTT.

This chain connects TRBV5-1 to TRBJ2-3; TRBD2 agrees at 12 bases. There are 14 residues in the CDR3. CDR1 SGHRS and CDR2 YFSETQ come from the germline V gene. V was clipped by 7 bases and J by 7 bases; unmatched bases: 7. The CDR3 DNA follows: TGCGCCAGCCACCGACTAGCGGGAGAGAATACGCAGTATTTT. The encoded protein is CASHRLAGENTQYF.

This clone showed up just once. V gene TRBV11-2 combines with J gene TRBJ2-5, with 8 positions matching TRBD2. The germline V gene encodes CDR1 SGHAT and CDR2 FQNNGV. J lost 4 bases, V lost 1 base, and 5 bases had no gene match. The CDR3 length is 15 residues. This CDR3 reads CASSLGAGVGETQYF. The CDR3 coding sequence is TGTGCCAGCAGCTTAGGAGCGGGAGTAGGAGAGACCCAGTACTTC.

The chain is built from TRBV11-3 and TRBJ2-1; possible D gene TRBD2, 5 bases. CDR3 length: 17 residues. Germline lookup yields CDR1 SGHNT and CDR2 YENEEA. Between the trimmed V and J ends, which lost 5 bases and 5 bases, there was a span of 22 bases. The CDR3 DNA sequence: TGTGCCAGCAGCGGACTTGAAGGGCCCACTGGGCACAATGAGCAGTTCTTC. This encodes CASSGLEGPTGHNEQFF.

The chain combines TRBV5-4 with TRBJ1-5, with TRBD1 identical over 9 bases. The V and J ends lost 4 bases and 3 bases, in that order; junction bases with no gene match: 8. CDR3 size: 16 residues. Germline CDR1 and CDR2: SGHNT and YYREEE (reference sequence). The CDR3, as DNA: TGTGCCAGCAGCCTGGACAGGGGAACTAACAATCAGCCCCAGCATTTT. Protein: CASSLDRGTNNQPQHF.

This chain links TRBV5-4 with TRBJ2-1; D remains ambiguous. Trimming took off 0 bases at V and 4 bases at J, with 11 bases between the two ends. CDR1 and CDR2 (germline): SGHNT, YYREEE (reference sequence). This CDR3 is 15 amino acids long. CDR3 sequence (DNA): TGTGCCAGCAGCTTGGAGACGTTGGTTTACAATGAGCAGTTCTTC. It specifies CASSLETLVYNEQFF.

This chain joins TRBV5-1 and TRBJ2-1; maybe TRBD2 (5 bases). This CDR3 has 16 amino acids. Germline V CDR1 and CDR2: SGHRS, YFSETQ. The V gene lost 4 bases and the J gene lost 0 bases, with 14 bases spanning the gap. The CDR3 spells CASSPSERSSYNEQFF. CDR3 sequence (DNA): TGCGCCAGCAGCCCCAGCGAGCGGAGCTCCTACAATGAGCAGTTCTTC.